The next 27 T cell receptor beta chains were all read from a single sample in a study of OX40 agonist ivuxolimab in advanced cancers. Library preparation employed the immunoSEQ multiplex PCR assay. Sourced from immuneACCESS, this table was stored by TCRdb with only in-frame sequences that have V and J called. A share of the clones is absent; for the studies checked, an unresolved V gene accounts for under half, and the remainder has no known explanation. The sample profile shows 100,000 or so clones; 95% to 96% of them were found once. The ten largest clones represent around 2% of the sample. Specimen: CD4+ or CD8+ T cells sorted from blood, collected in a trial of the OX40 agonist ivuxolimab. The receptors derive from an adult with an advanced solid tumor such as melanoma, head and neck, liver or kidney cancer.

The V gene is TRBV7-8, the J gene TRBJ1-2, with 9 bases matching TRBD1. V shed 4 bases, J shed 6 bases, and the junction held 15 bases outside the gene matches. CDR3 length: 17 amino acids. CDR1 and CDR2 (germline): SGHVS, FQNEAQ. CDR3 residues: CASSSDGTGRPEDGYTF. CDR3 nucleotide sequence: TGTGCCAGCAGCTCGGACGGGACAGGGCGACCAGAGGATGGCTACACCTTC.

The rearrangement uses TRBV7-3 and TRBJ2-1; TRBD2 matches at 12 bases. V was pared by 5 bases and J by 8 bases, with 7 bases of the junction left unmatched. The germline V gene encodes CDR1 SGHTA and CDR2 FQGTGA. The CDR3 spans 15 residues. DNA for the CDR3: TGTGCCAGCAGCCCAGGACTAGCGGGGTACTATGAGCAGTTCTTC. Translating gives CASSPGLAGYYEQFF.

The chain uses TRBV6-1 and TRBJ1-2; D call uncertain. The CDR3 is 16 amino acids. Deletions cut 2 bases from V and 2 bases from J, with 15 bases between. Germline CDR1 MNHNS, CDR2 SASEGT. CDR3 sequence (DNA): TGTGCCAGCAGTGAATTGTGGCAGACGACCAACTATGGCTACACCTTC. Translated, it gives CASSELWQTTNYGYTF.

This clone turned up a few times. The gene calls are TRBV6-5 and TRBJ1-2; 8 nucleotides match TRBD1. V lost 8 bases to trimming and J lost 2 bases; unmatched junction nucleotides: 4. Germline values: CDR1 MNHEY, CDR2 SVGAGI. The CDR3 contains 13 residues. The CDR3 sequence is CASGQGWNYGYTF. CDR3 sequence (DNA): TGTGCCAGCGGACAGGGCTGGAACTATGGCTACACCTTC.

V gene TRBV29-1 combines with J gene TRBJ2-3; a possible D gene is TRBD1 (6 bases). This CDR3 region has 14 residues. CDR1 is SQVTM and CDR2 is ANQGSEA in the germline V gene. V was cut by 0 bases and J by 5 bases, with 12 bases left in between. Written as DNA, the CDR3 is TGCAGCGTTGAAGATGGTACAGGGATAGATACGCAGTATTTT. It translates to CSVEDGTGIDTQYF.

This chain joins TRBV6-1 and TRBJ2-2, with D unclear. Germline V gene lookup returns CDR1 MNHNS and CDR2 SASEGT. Trimming left V 6 bases short and J 3 bases short, with 2 bases between. CDR3 length: 11 amino acids. The CDR3 reads CASRHTGELFF. In nucleotides, the CDR3 is TGTGCCAGCAGGCACACCGGGGAGCTGTTTTTT.

The chain links TRBV19 to TRBJ1-4; a possible D gene is TRBD1 (6 bases). There are 15 residues in the CDR3. In germline, CDR1 is LNHDA, CDR2 SQIVND (reference sequence). V was pared by 4 bases and J by 8 bases, with 17 bases between. CDR3 bases: TGTGCCAGTAGTACCCACATTCAGGGGAACGAAAAACTGTTTTTT. It encodes CASSTHIQGNEKLFF. Together with reference TRBV19 and TRBJ1-4, the CDR3 gives the full variable domain: DGGITQSPKYLFRKEGQNVTLSCEQNLNHDAMYWYRQDPGQGLRLIYYSQIVNDFQKGDIAEGYSVSREKKESFPLTVTSAQKNPTAFYLCASSTHIQGNEKLFFGSGTQLSVL.

The CDR3 sequence is CASSLEGDYLILEQYF. Here the CDR3 DNA reads TGTGCCAGCAGCTTAGAAGGGGACTACCTTATCCTCGAGCAGTACTTC. The chain joins TRBV11-3 to TRBJ2-7, with 7 bases aligning to TRBD2. CDR1 and CDR2 from the germline V gene are SGHNT and YENEEA. Trimming took 0 bases from V and 6 from J; bases not matched to a gene: 11. The CDR3 is made up of 16 amino acids.

J is TRBJ2-1 and V is TRBV27; a weak D match, TRBD1 (8 bases). The CDR3 has 14 residues. Germline V CDR1 and CDR2: MNHEY, SMNVEV (reference sequence). The V end lost 5 bases, the J end lost 4 bases, and 12 bases lay between the germline ends. The CDR3 here is CASSVQGGYNEQFF. CDR3 DNA sequence: TGTGCCAGCAGTGTACAGGGGGGGTACAATGAGCAGTTCTTC.

The genes are TRBV5-4 and TRBJ2-2; perhaps TRBD2 as D (6 bases). The CDR3 consists of 15 residues. CDR1 is SGHNT and CDR2 is YYREEE in the germline V gene (reference sequence). The germline V and J ends were trimmed by 5 bases and 7 bases, with 18 bases remaining between them. CDR3 amino acids: CASRAGTEGVGELFF. The CDR3 bases are TGTGCCAGCAGGGCCGGGACTGAGGGCGTCGGGGAGCTGTTTTTT.

The rearrangement joins TRBV7-9 to TRBJ2-3; weak D call: TRBD1 (5 bases). The V gene's germline CDR1 is SEHNR and CDR2 FQNEAQ (reference sequence). Trimming took 1 base from V and 0 from J, leaving 8 bases between them. This CDR3 region has 15 residues. The CDR3 DNA is TGTGCCAGCAGCTTAGGACAGACGAGCACAGATACGCAGTATTTT. Its translation is CASSLGQTSTDTQYF.

This clone was picked up one time. The chain has TRBV28 and TRBJ2-1, with unresolved D. There are 10 residues in the CDR3. Between the trimmed V and J ends, which lost 3 bases and 8 bases, there was a span of 2 bases. Germline V gives CDR1 MDHEN, CDR2 SYDVKM. CDR3 in amino acids: CASSFDEQFF. The CDR3, as DNA: TGTGCCAGCAGTTTTGATGAGCAGTTCTTC.

Here the CDR3 reads CASSFWDPNTEAFF. CDR3 bases: TGTGCCAGCAGCTTTTGGGACCCGAACACTGAAGCTTTCTTT. This chain joins TRBV7-8 and TRBJ1-1, with D tentatively TRBD1 (5 bases). The germline V gene has CDR1 SGHVS and CDR2 FQNEAQ. V dropped 3 bases and J dropped 1 base, with 9 bases sitting between them. The CDR3 sequence is 14 residues long.

This chain links TRBV7-9 with TRBJ1-5, with 7 positions matching TRBD1. The CDR3 spans 15 residues. Germline V CDR1 and CDR2: SEHNR, FQNEAQ (reference sequence). V was pared by 3 bases and J by 0 bases, with 2 bases of the junction left unmatched. DNA for the CDR3: TGTGCCAGCAGCTTTGGGACAGATAGCAATCAGCCCCAGCATTTT. Its translation: CASSFGTDSNQPQHF.

The chain employs TRBV2 and TRBJ2-7; tentative D call: TRBD1 (6 bases). Trimming stripped 9 bases from V and 1 base from J, with 7 bases between. Germline CDR1 and CDR2: SNHLY and FYNNEI. This CDR3 spans 11 amino acids. CDR3 protein: CASGQSYEQYF. The CDR3 DNA sequence: TGTGCCAGTGGACAGTCCTACGAGCAGTACTTC.

This clone was recorded once. The rearrangement joins TRBV27 to TRBJ2-7; D remains ambiguous. The germline V gene has CDR1 MNHEY and CDR2 SMNVEV (reference sequence). Trimming left V 5 bases short and J 7 bases short, with 12 bases between. This CDR3 region has 12 residues. The CDR3 coding sequence is TGTGCCAGCAGTCAAGGGCTCAGGGAGCAGTACTTC. Protein product: CASSQGLREQYF.

The chain combines TRBV27 with TRBJ2-3; no reliable D call. From germline, CDR1 is MNHEY and CDR2 SMNVEV (reference sequence). The germline V and J ends were trimmed by 1 base and 1 base, with 12 bases remaining between them. The CDR3 is 16 residues long. The CDR3 protein is CASSLLRTTGTDTQYF. The CDR3 nucleotides read TGTGCCAGCAGTTTATTAAGGACGACTGGCACAGATACGCAGTATTTT.

This rearrangement joins TRBV7-9 to TRBJ2-1, with 8 bases matching TRBD1. The CDR3 is 13 amino acids. V lost 6 bases and J lost 10; bases outside the gene matches: 8. Germline CDR1 SEHNR, CDR2 FQNEAQ (reference sequence). CDR3: CASRPPGGDEQFF. In nucleotides, the CDR3 is TGTGCCAGCAGGCCACCAGGGGGCGACGAGCAGTTCTTC.

The CDR3 nucleotides are TGTGCCAGCAGTTTTAGAAGGGCCGTCAAAAACATTCAGTACTTC. Its protein product is CASSFRRAVKNIQYF. The chain is built from TRBV28 and TRBJ2-4; D not certain. This CDR3 contains 15 residues. V was clipped by 3 bases and J by 3 bases, with 12 bases between them. Germline CDR1 is MDHEN and CDR2 is SYDVKM.

The V and J genes are TRBV27 and TRBJ1-1, with D uncertain. There are 12 residues in the CDR3. V lost 3 bases to trimming and J lost 9 bases, with 11 bases between them. The germline V gene encodes CDR1 MNHEY and CDR2 SMNVEV (reference sequence). This CDR3 is CASSLLGSQAFF. In DNA form, the CDR3 reads TGTGCCAGCAGTTTGCTCGGCAGTCAAGCTTTCTTT.

The rearrangement links TRBV28 to TRBJ2-1, with TRBD1 as a possible D gene (6 bases). CDR1 is MDHEN and CDR2 is SYDVKM in the germline V gene. V was trimmed by 2 bases and J by 8 bases, leaving 13 bases between them. The CDR3 extends over 14 amino acids. CDR3 residues: CASSLTPRGHEQFF. In DNA form, the CDR3 reads TGTGCCAGCAGTTTAACTCCCAGGGGCCATGAGCAGTTCTTC.

V is TRBV9 and J is TRBJ2-1; the D gene is possibly TRBD1 (5 bases). The CDR3 consists of 13 residues. Germline lookup yields CDR1 SGDLS and CDR2 YYNGEE. V was shortened by 1 base and J by 6 bases, with 8 bases between the two germline ends. DNA for the CDR3: TGTGCCAGCAGCGTAAAGGGGCCCAATGAGCAGTTCTTC. Translated: CASSVKGPNEQFF.

The CDR3 spells CASSVVDVDTQYF. Here the CDR3 DNA reads TGTGCCAGCAGCGTAGTGGATGTCGATACGCAGTATTTT. J is TRBJ2-3 and V is TRBV9; no reliable D call. The germline CDR1 and CDR2 sequences are SGDLS and YYNGEE. The CDR3 extends over 13 amino acids. V was clipped by 0 bases and J by 6 bases, with 8 bases between them.

The rearrangement links TRBV6-5 to TRBJ1-2; a possible D gene is TRBD1 (5 bases). This CDR3 contains 13 residues. The V end was cut by 0 bases, the J end by 11 bases, with 13 bases between. CDR1 and CDR2 from the germline V gene are MNHEY and SVGAGI. The CDR3 DNA follows: TGTGCCAGCAGTTACTCGACGGGTACAGGTTACACCTTC. It specifies CASSYSTGTGYTF.

The rearrangement links TRBV19 to TRBJ1-1; 7 nucleotides align to TRBD1. Germline V gene lookup returns CDR1 LNHDA and CDR2 SQIVND (reference sequence). The CDR3 length is 15 residues. V gave up 6 bases and J gave up 1 base; unmatched junction bases: 8. CDR3 DNA: TGTGCCAGTAGGCTACAGGGGCTGGGGAACACTGAAGCTTTCTTT. This translates into CASRLQGLGNTEAFF. Using reference TRBV19 and TRBJ1-1 for the parts outside the CDR3, the full variable domain is DGGITQSPKYLFRKEGQNVTLSCEQNLNHDAMYWYRQDPGQGLRLIYYSQIVNDFQKGDIAEGYSVSREKKESFPLTVTSAQKNPTAFYLCASRLQGLGNTEAFFGQGTRLTVV.

Here the CDR3 DNA reads TGTGCCAGCAGCTTCCCCGCCGGACAGAACCCGTACCAAGAGACCCAGTACTTC. It translates to CASSFPAGQNPYQETQYF. The chain recombines TRBV7-2 with TRBJ2-5, with D maybe TRBD1 (6 bases). Deletions cut 3 bases from V and 0 bases from J, with 20 bases between. Germline lookup yields CDR1 SGHTA and CDR2 FQGNSA. The CDR3 has 18 residues. The variable domain in full, completed from reference TRBV7-2 and TRBJ2-5, reads GAGVSQSPSNKVTEKGKDVELRCDPISGHTALYWYRQSLGQGLEFLIYFQGNSAPDKSGLPSDRFSAERTGGSVSTLTIQRTQQEDSAVYLCASSFPAGQNPYQETQYFGPGTRLLVL.

The rearrangement links TRBV11-1 to TRBJ2-7; no reliable D call. The length of the CDR3 is 13 residues. Germline V gene data show CDR1 as SGHAT and CDR2 as FQDESV (reference sequence). V lost 0 bases and J lost 3, with 6 bases in between. The CDR3 spells CASSLASIYEQYF. The CDR3 nucleotides are TGTGCCAGCAGCTTAGCCTCCATCTACGAGCAGTACTTC.